The clone carrying this T cell receptor (beta chain) has more than one count but fewer than ten. Study processing details: By means of reference gene primer amplification, nucleated cell counts were estimated. Method: immunoSEQ multiplex PCR; TCRdb's copy keeps in-frame clones and lacks some. The V and J calls and the clone size are those of that table, but D and trimming were determined from the DNA. The sample has fewer than 150,000 clones, around 86% seen once. Ages ranged from about 18 to 89 years, with residence in under 25 US areas. This sample was taken from a study of blood T cell repertoires in COVID-19. As for the study in general: Acute and convalescent COVID-19 specimens originated in the United States, Italy and Spain.

The CDR3 sequence is 15 residues long. The ends lost 4 bases at V and 1 base at J; junction bases unmatched: 7. The germline V gene has CDR1 SGHRS and CDR2 YFSETQ. The sequenced sample consisted of PBMCs or T cells enriched from blood (not recorded which). The gene calls are TRBV5-1 and TRBJ2-5; 7 positions agree with TRBD1. The sequence was obtained from a young man who had recovered from COVID-19. The CDR3 DNA sequence: TGCGCCAGCAGCGCCCGACAGGGACCCCAAGAGACCCAGTACTTC. It translates to CASSARQGPQETQYF. Looking up the rest from reference TRBV5-1 and TRBJ2-5 gives the full variable domain: KAGVTQTPRYLIKTRGQQVTLSCSPISGHRSVSWYQQTPGQGLQFLFEYFSETQRNKGNFPGRFSGRQFSNSRSEMNVSTLELGDSALYLCASSARQGPQETQYFGPGTRLLVL.